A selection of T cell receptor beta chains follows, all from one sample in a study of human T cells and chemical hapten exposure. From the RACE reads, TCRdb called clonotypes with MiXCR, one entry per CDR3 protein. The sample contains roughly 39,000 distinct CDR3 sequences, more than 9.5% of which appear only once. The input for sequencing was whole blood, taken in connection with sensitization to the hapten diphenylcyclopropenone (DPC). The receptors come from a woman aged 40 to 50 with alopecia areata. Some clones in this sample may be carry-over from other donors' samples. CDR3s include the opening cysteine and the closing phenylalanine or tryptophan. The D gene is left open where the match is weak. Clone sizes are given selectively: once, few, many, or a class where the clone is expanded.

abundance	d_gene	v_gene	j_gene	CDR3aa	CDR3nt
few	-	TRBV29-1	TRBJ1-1	CSVEANTEAFF	TGCAGCGTTGAGGCTAACACTGAAGCTTTCTTT
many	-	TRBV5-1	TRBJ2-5	CASSSTTDRAETQYF	TGCGCCAGCTCCTCTACTACCGATCGGGCAGAGACCCAGTACTTC
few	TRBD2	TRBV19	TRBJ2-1	CASSLSGSGPEQFF	TGTGCCAGTAGTCTTAGCGGGAGTGGCCCTGAGCAGTTCTTC
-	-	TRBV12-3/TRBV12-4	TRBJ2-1	CASSLEEKVEQFF	TGTGCCAGCAGTTTAGAGGAAAAAGTTGAGCAGTTCTTC
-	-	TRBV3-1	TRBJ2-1	CASSQGEVEQFF	TGTGCCAGCAGCCAGGGCGAAGTTGAGCAGTTCTTC
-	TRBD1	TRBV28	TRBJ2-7	CASSQGDGYEQYF	TGTGCCAGCAGTCAGGGGGACGGGTACGAGCAGTACTTC
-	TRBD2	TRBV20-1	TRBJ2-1	CSASRLAVYNEQFF	TGCAGTGCTAGCCGGCTAGCGGTCTACAATGAGCAGTTCTTC
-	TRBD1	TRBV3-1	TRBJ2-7	CASSQELGDSHYEQYF	TGTGCCAGCAGCCAAGAGTTAGGGGACAGCCACTACGAGCAGTACTTC
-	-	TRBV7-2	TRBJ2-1	CASSLGGSGGEQFF	TGTGCCAGCAGCTTGGGTGGGAGTGGAGGTGAGCAGTTCTTC
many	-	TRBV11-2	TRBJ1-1	CASSPTAGDTEAFF	TGTGCCAGCAGTCCGACAGCGGGAGACACTGAAGCTTTCTTT
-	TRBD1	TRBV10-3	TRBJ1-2	CAISESDRGNGYTF	TGTGCCATCAGTGAGTCGGACAGGGGGAATGGCTACACCTTC
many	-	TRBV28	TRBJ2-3	CASSETSTDTQYF	TGTGCCAGCAGCGAGACAAGCACAGATACGCAGTATTTT
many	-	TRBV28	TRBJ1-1	CASSFPQTTGTEAFF	TGTGCCAGCAGTTTCCCCCAAACAACGGGTACTGAAGCTTTCTTT
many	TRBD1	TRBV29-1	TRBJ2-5	CSAHRGGETQYF	TGCAGCGCCCACAGGGGTGGGGAGACCCAGTACTTC
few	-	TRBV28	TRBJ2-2	CASSSQNTGELFF	TGTGCCAGCAGTTCACAGAACACCGGGGAGCTGTTTTTT
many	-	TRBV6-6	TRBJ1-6	CASSQDGPRSPLHF	TGTGCCAGCAGTCAGGACGGACCTAGGTCACCCCTCCACTTT
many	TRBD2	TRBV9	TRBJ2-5	CASSPGGWKEETQYF	TGTGCCAGCAGCCCCGGGGGGTGGAAGGAAGAGACCCAGTACTTC
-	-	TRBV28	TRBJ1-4	CASAPSVRLLGNEKLFF	TGTGCCAGCGCTCCGAGTGTCCGACTCTTAGGAAATGAAAAACTGTTTTTT
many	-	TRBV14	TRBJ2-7	CASSHHRDTPYEQYF	TGTGCCAGCAGCCACCACCGGGACACACCCTACGAGCAGTACTTC
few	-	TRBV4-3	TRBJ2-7	CASSQGLRGGQYF	TGCGCCAGCAGCCAAGGGCTCCGGGGAGGGCAGTACTTC
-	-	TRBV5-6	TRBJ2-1	CASSLRWGLEQFF	TGTGCCAGCAGCTTGAGGTGGGGTCTCGAGCAGTTCTTC
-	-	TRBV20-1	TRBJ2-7	CSARRDTIDEQYF	TGCAGTGCCCGGAGGGACACCATTGACGAGCAGTACTTC
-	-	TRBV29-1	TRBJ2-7	CSVRWQGHEQYF	TGCAGCGTAAGGTGGCAGGGCCACGAGCAGTACTTC
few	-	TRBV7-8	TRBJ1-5	CASSLEATGLGPQHF	TGTGCCAGCAGCTTAGAGGCCACAGGTCTGGGGCCCCAGCATTTT
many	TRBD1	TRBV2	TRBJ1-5	CASSGSGGRNQPQHF	TGTGCCAGCAGTGGTTCAGGGGGCCGCAATCAGCCCCAGCATTTT
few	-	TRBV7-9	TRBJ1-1	CASSFNGPNTEAFF	TGTGCCAGCAGCTTCAACGGACCGAACACTGAAGCTTTCTTT
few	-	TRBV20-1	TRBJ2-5	CTFFTRQETQYF	TGCACATTCTTTACCAGGCAAGAGACCCAGTACTTC
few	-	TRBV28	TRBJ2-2	CASSRTPARELFF	TGTGCCAGCAGTAGGACCCCCGCCCGGGAGCTGTTTTTT
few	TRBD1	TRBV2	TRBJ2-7	CASRAGQGADEQYF	TGTGCCAGCAGAGCCGGACAGGGGGCCGACGAGCAGTACTTC
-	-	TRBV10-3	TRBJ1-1	CAISEPALYAEAFF	TGTGCCATCAGTGAGCCCGCCCTGTACGCTGAAGCTTTCTTT
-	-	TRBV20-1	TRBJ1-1	CSASRPNTEAFF	TGCAGTGCTAGTCGGCCGAACACTGAAGCTTTCTTT
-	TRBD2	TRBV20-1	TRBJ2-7	CSASPTSGAGEQYF	TGCAGTGCTAGTCCTACTAGCGGGGCTGGAGAGCAGTACTTC
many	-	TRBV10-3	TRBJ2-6	CAISESPPGANVLTF	TGTGCCATCAGTGAGTCTCCCCCTGGGGCCAACGTCCTGACTTTC
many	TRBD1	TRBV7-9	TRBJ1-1	CASSSTGQYLNTEAFF	TGTGCCAGCAGCTCCACGGGACAGTACCTGAACACTGAAGCTTTCTTT
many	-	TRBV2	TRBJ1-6	CASREDGGGSPLHF	TGTGCCAGCAGGGAAGATGGGGGAGGTTCACCCCTCCACTTT
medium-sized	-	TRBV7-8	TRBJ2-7	CASSPAPAVDYEQYF	TGTGCCAGCAGCCCCGCTCCTGCGGTAGACTACGAGCAGTACTTC
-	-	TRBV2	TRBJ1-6	CASSEVGDSPLHF	TGTGCCAGCAGTGAAGTCGGGGATTCACCCCTCCACTTT
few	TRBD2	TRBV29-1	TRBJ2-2	CSVYTSGTNTGELFF	TGCAGCGTTTACACTAGCGGTACGAACACCGGGGAGCTGTTTTTT
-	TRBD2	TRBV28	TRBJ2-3	CASRSGSWDTQYF	TGTGCCAGCAGAAGCGGGAGCTGGGATACGCAGTATTTT
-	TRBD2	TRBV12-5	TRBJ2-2	CASGPGTSGRTTTGELFF	TGTGCTAGTGGTCCAGGGACTAGCGGGAGGACGACCACCGGGGAGCTGTTTTTT
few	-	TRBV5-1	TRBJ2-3	CASSFERSTDTQYF	TGCGCCAGCAGCTTCGAAAGGAGCACAGATACGCAGTATTTT
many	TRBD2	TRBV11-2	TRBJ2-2	CASSNPGLNTGELFF	TGTGCCAGCAGCAACCCGGGACTAAACACCGGGGAGCTGTTTTTT
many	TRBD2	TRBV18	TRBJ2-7	CASQDETSDYEQYF	TGTGCCAGCCAGGACGAGACTAGCGATTACGAGCAGTACTTC
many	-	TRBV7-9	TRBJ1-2	CASSLPEQGRGYTF	TGTGCCAGCAGCCTCCCAGAACAGGGACGTGGCTACACCTTC
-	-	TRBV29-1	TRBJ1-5	CSVTGNSNQPQHF	TGCAGCGTTACAGGGAATAGCAATCAGCCCCAGCATTTT
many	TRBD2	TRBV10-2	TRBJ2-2	CASSEGLAGTGELFF	TGCGCCAGCAGTGAGGGACTAGCGGGCACCGGGGAGCTGTTTTTT
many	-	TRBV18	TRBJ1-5	CASSPSPGAADQPQHF	TGTGCCAGCTCACCAAGCCCCGGGGCGGCGGATCAGCCCCAGCATTTT
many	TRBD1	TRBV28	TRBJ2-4	CASSPPTGISIQYF	TGTGCCAGCAGTCCCCCGACAGGGATTAGCATTCAGTACTTC